Shown below are 21 T cell receptor beta chains from a single sample sequenced in a study of blood T cell repertoires in COVID-19. TCRdb keeps only in-frame clones here, not all; method: immunoSEQ multiplex PCR. Among over 95,000 clones listed, roughly 85% were seen once. Sequencing used peripheral blood. Receptor source: a woman aged 55-70 years with COVID-19, enrolled during active disease.

The chain carries TRBV11-2 and TRBJ2-1, with D possibly TRBD1 on 6 matching bases. V shed 4 bases and J shed 6 bases, with 16 bases lying between them. This CDR3 spans 15 amino acids. Germline V gene lookup returns CDR1 SGHAT and CDR2 FQNNGV. CDR3 residues: CASSSEGVRINEQFF. In DNA, the CDR3 is TGTGCCAGCAGCTCTGAGGGGGTTAGGATCAATGAGCAGTTCTTC.

CDR3 bases: TGTGCCAGCAGCACTGATTTCAGGTTTATGAATGAAAAACTGTTTTTT. Amino acid sequence: CASSTDFRFMNEKLFF. The gene calls are TRBV7-9 and TRBJ1-4; no clear D gene. This CDR3 contains 16 residues. The V gene lost 5 bases and the J gene lost 5 bases, with 18 bases spanning the gap. The germline V gene has CDR1 SEHNR and CDR2 FQNEAQ (reference sequence).

This clone was counted between two and nine times. The CDR3 loop is CASSIGPFEDTEAFF. The CDR3 DNA follows: TGTGCCAGTAGTATAGGGCCCTTCGAGGACACTGAAGCTTTCTTT. This rearrangement joins TRBV19 to TRBJ1-1; D call uncertain. The germline V gene has CDR1 LNHDA and CDR2 SQIVND (reference sequence). The V and J ends lost 1 base and 3 bases respectively, with 12 bases between them. This CDR3 contains 15 residues.

V is TRBV7-2 and J is TRBJ1-3, with D maybe TRBD1 (5 bases). This CDR3 is built from 15 residues. The germline CDR1 and CDR2 sequences are SGHTA and FQGNSA. Trimming took off 3 bases at V and 0 bases at J, with 9 bases between the two ends. The CDR3 coding sequence is TGTGCCAGCAGCTTTCGGAGGGGCTCTGGAAACACCATATATTTT. It yields the protein CASSFRRGSGNTIYF. The variable domain in full, with the rest retrieved from reference TRBV7-2 and TRBJ1-3, is GAGVSQSPSNKVTEKGKDVELRCDPISGHTALYWYRQSLGQGLEFLIYFQGNSAPDKSGLPSDRFSAERTGGSVSTLTIQRTQQEDSAVYLCASSFRRGSGNTIYFGEGSWLTVV.

The chain combines TRBV10-3 with TRBJ1-5; 8 nucleotides match TRBD1. This CDR3 has 14 amino acids. V shed 10 bases and J 10 bases; nucleotides not matched to a gene: 15. CDR1 and CDR2 from the germline V gene are ENHRY and SYGVKD. In DNA, the CDR3 is TGTGCCACCAGGGGACAGGTCGAAACGGGCCCCCAGCATTTT. This sequence encodes CATRGQVETGPQHF.

The chain uses TRBV11-2 and TRBJ2-3, with 11 bases lining up with TRBD2. The germline V gene encodes CDR1 SGHAT and CDR2 FQNNGV. The junction had 2 bases not matched to a gene; V was cut back by 2 bases and J by 4 bases. The CDR3 covers 15 residues. CDR3 DNA: TGTGCCAGCAGCTTACTAGCGGGGGGCCCAGATACGCAGTATTTT. Its protein product is CASSLLAGGPDTQYF.

V and J are TRBV3-1 (or the pseudogene TRBV3-2) and TRBJ1-1; perhaps TRBD1 as D (5 bases). The germline V gene encodes CDR1 LGHDT and CDR2 YNNKEL (reference sequence). The length of the CDR3 is 16 residues. With 4 bases removed from V and 1 base from J, the gap between germline ends came to 16 bases. The CDR3 here is CASSRGELSRNTEAFF. The CDR3 DNA follows: TGTGCCAGCAGCCGGGGCGAGTTAAGTCGGAACACTGAAGCTTTCTTT.

The chain links TRBV18 to TRBJ1-1; D is ambiguous. CDR1 is KGHSH and CDR2 is LQKENI in the germline V gene. The CDR3 runs to 14 residues. Trimming took 1 base from V and 0 from J, leaving 6 bases between them. CDR3 nucleotide sequence: TGTGCCAGCTCACCACTCCAGGTGAACACTGAAGCTTTCTTT. It encodes CASSPLQVNTEAFF.

This chain uses TRBV24-1 with TRBJ2-5; TRBD2 matches 11 bases. With 9 bases clipped from V and 5 bases from J, the junction kept 7 bases outside the gene matches. The CDR3 spans 14 residues. Per germline, CDR1 KGHDR and CDR2 SFDVKD. The CDR3 bases are TGTGCCACCCAAACTAGCGGGGGAATGGAGACCCAGTACTTC. Protein product: CATQTSGGMETQYF.

This clone appeared a single time. One junction end does not reproduce the germline sequence, and a read error may be involved. The chain employs TRBV18 and TRBJ1-6; 9 bases match TRBD1. The CDR3 is 15 residues long. CDR1 KGHSH and CDR2 LQKENI come from the germline V gene. The chain's CDR3 is CASSPPGQGHSPLHF. The DNA for the CDR3 is TGTGCCAGCTCCCCACCGGGACAGGGTCATTCACCCCTCCACTTT.

The rearrangement joins TRBV6-2 or TRBV6-3 to TRBJ1-5; D is perhaps TRBD1 (5 bases). V lost 0 bases and J lost 2, with 11 bases in between. Germline-derived CDR1 and CDR2 are MNHEY and SVGEGT. This CDR3 contains 16 residues. CDR3 in DNA: TGTGCCAGCAGTTACTCGAGGGACTTAGGCAATCAGCCCCAGCATTTT. The encoded protein is CASSYSRDLGNQPQHF.

The gene calls are TRBV5-4 and TRBJ2-1; 14 nucleotides align to TRBD2. Germline assignment: CDR1 SGHNT and CDR2 YYREEE (reference sequence). V was pared by 3 bases and J by 8 bases, with 7 bases of the junction left unmatched. The CDR3 extends over 16 amino acids. CDR3 amino acids: CASSSTSGGDTDEQFF. The CDR3, as DNA: TGTGCCAGCAGCTCGACTAGCGGGGGGGACACAGATGAGCAGTTCTTC.

The genes are TRBV18 and TRBJ2-1; 8 positions match TRBD2. V shed 3 bases, J shed 0 bases, and the junction held 7 bases outside the gene matches. The CDR3 contains 17 residues. Germline assignment: CDR1 KGHSH and CDR2 LQKENI. The CDR3 DNA follows: TGTGCCAGCTCACCTACGGGGGGGGTTAGCTCCTACAATGAGCAGTTCTTC. Amino acids: CASSPTGGVSSYNEQFF.

The V gene is TRBV6-1, the J gene TRBJ1-2; D is possibly TRBD1 (5 bases). The V end lost 0 bases, the J end lost 4 bases, and 12 bases lay between the germline ends. Germline loops: CDR1 MNHNS, CDR2 SASEGT. The CDR3 runs to 15 residues. Written as DNA, the CDR3 is TGTGCCAGCAGTGAAGCGGGAGGGGCGAGCTATGGCTACACCTTC. Encoded protein: CASSEAGGASYGYTF.

The chain combines TRBV3-1 (or the pseudogene TRBV3-2) with TRBJ2-5; the match to TRBD2 covers 11 bases. The CDR3 consists of 15 residues. Per germline, CDR1 LGHDT and CDR2 YNNKEL (reference sequence). V was clipped by 1 base and J by 2 bases; unmatched bases: 0. The CDR3 nucleotides are TGTGCCAGCAGCCAAGGACTAGCGGGGCAAGAGACCCAGTACTTC. Protein product: CASSQGLAGQETQYF.

This rearrangement joins TRBV19 to TRBJ1-5; 10 bases are a match to TRBD1. The CDR3 extends over 16 amino acids. Germline values: CDR1 LNHDA, CDR2 SQIVND (reference sequence). With 5 bases clipped from V and 5 bases from J, the junction kept 9 bases outside the gene matches. CDR3 loop: CASSSWDRGIDQPQHF. In nucleotides, the CDR3 is TGTGCCAGTAGTTCCTGGGACAGGGGAATTGATCAGCCCCAGCATTTT. The full variable domain, in which reference TRBV19 and TRBJ1-5 provide the parts outside the CDR3, is DGGITQSPKYLFRKEGQNVTLSCEQNLNHDAMYWYRQDPGQGLRLIYYSQIVNDFQKGDIAEGYSVSREKKESFPLTVTSAQKNPTAFYLCASSSWDRGIDQPQHFGDGTRLSIL.

The gene calls are TRBV28 and TRBJ1-3; TRBD1 might be the D (5 bases). This CDR3 region has 15 residues. Germline V CDR1 and CDR2: MDHEN, SYDVKM. The V gene lost 6 bases and the J gene lost 0 bases, with 12 bases spanning the gap. The CDR3 sequence is CASSPDGGSGNTIYF. CDR3 nucleotides: TGTGCCAGCAGCCCAGACGGGGGCTCTGGAAACACCATATATTTT.

The chain couples TRBV6-6 to TRBJ2-1; weak D call: TRBD2 (6 bases). The germline V gene encodes CDR1 MNHNY and CDR2 SVGAGI (reference sequence). This CDR3 contains 14 residues. V lost 9 bases and J lost 4, with 16 bases in between. The CDR3 region has the DNA TGTGCCAGTTCAGGAGGGGTAGGATACAATGAGCAGTTCTTC. Amino acids: CASSGGVGYNEQFF.

The chain recombines TRBV5-1 with TRBJ2-3; 11 nucleotides match TRBD2. The V gene's germline CDR1 is SGHRS and CDR2 YFSETQ. Trimming cost V 4 bases and J 4 bases; bases outside gene matches: 8. The length of the CDR3 is 16 residues. CDR3 sequence (DNA): TGCGCCAGCAGCCAACCTAGCGGGGGGAGGGCAGATACGCAGTATTTT. Residues: CASSQPSGGRADTQYF.

The CDR3 DNA is TGTGCCAGCAGTAATGAGGTAGTGAACACTGAAGCTTTCTTT. This encodes CASSNEVVNTEAFF. The chain joins TRBV11-2 to TRBJ1-1; unclear D gene. The length of the CDR3 is 14 residues. Germline-derived CDR1 and CDR2 are SGHAT and FQNNGV. V lost 6 bases, J lost 0 bases, and 11 bases lay in between.

The CDR3 sequence: CATSRGEEHSPLHF. CDR3 nucleotide sequence: TGTGCCACCAGCAGAGGGGAGGAACATTCACCCCTCCACTTT. V is TRBV15 and J is TRBJ1-6; D gene unclear. The CDR3 spans 14 residues. V was trimmed by 1 base and J by 8 bases, leaving 9 bases between them. CDR1 LNHNV and CDR2 YYDKDF come from the germline V gene (reference sequence).